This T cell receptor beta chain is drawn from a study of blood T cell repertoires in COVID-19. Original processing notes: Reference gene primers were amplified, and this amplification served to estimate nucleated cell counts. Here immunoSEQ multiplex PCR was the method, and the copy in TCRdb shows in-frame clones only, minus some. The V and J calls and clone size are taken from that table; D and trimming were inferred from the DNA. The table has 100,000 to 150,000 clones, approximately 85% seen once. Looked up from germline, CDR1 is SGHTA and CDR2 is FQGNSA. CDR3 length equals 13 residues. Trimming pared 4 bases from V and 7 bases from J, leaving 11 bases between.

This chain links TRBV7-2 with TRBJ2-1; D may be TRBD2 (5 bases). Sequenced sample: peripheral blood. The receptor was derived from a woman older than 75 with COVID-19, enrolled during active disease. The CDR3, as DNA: TGTGCCAGCAGCTCCACCCCGGGGAATGAGCAGTTCTTC. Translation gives CASSSTPGNEQFF.